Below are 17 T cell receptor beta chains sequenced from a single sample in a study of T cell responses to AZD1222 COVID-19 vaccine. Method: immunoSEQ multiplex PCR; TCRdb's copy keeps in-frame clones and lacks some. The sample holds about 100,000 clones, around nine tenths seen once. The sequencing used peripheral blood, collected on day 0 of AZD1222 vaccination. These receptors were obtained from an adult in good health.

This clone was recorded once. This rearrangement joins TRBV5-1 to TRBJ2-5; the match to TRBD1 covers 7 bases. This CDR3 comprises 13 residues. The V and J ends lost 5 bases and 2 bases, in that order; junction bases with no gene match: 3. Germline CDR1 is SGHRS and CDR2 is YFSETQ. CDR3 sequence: CASRRQGQETQYF. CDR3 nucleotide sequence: TGCGCCAGCAGAAGACAGGGACAAGAGACCCAGTACTTC. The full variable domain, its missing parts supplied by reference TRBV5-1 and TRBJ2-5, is KAGVTQTPRYLIKTRGQQVTLSCSPISGHRSVSWYQQTPGQGLQFLFEYFSETQRNKGNFPGRFSGRQFSNSRSEMNVSTLELGDSALYLCASRRQGQETQYFGPGTRLLVL.

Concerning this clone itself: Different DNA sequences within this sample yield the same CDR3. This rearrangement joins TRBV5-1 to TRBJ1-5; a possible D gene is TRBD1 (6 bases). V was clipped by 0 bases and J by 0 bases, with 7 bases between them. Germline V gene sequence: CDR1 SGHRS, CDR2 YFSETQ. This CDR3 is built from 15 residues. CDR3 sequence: CASSLEGGSNQPQHF. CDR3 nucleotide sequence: TGCGCCAGCAGCTTGGAGGGGGGTAGCAATCAGCCCCAGCATTTT.

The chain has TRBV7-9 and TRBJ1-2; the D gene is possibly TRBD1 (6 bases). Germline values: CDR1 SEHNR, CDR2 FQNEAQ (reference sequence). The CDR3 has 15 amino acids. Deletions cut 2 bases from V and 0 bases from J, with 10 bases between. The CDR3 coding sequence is TGTGCCAGCAGCTTAACCGGGACACCTAACTATGGCTACACCTTC. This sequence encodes CASSLTGTPNYGYTF.

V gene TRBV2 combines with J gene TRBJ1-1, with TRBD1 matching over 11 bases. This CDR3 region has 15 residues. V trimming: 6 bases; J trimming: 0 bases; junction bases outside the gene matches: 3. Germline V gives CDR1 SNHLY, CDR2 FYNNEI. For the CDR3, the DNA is TGTGCCAGCAGCGGACAGGGGGCACTGAACACTGAAGCTTTCTTT. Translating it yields CASSGQGALNTEAFF.

CDR3 sequence: CASSQVPVENIQYF. CDR3 sequence (DNA): TGTGCCAGCAGCCAGGTCCCGGTTGAAAACATTCAGTACTTC. The chain combines TRBV3-1 (or the pseudogene TRBV3-2) with TRBJ2-4; D call uncertain. CDR3 length equals 14 residues. V was clipped by 3 bases and J by 5 bases, with 11 bases between them. Germline loops: CDR1 LGHDT, CDR2 YNNKEL (reference sequence).

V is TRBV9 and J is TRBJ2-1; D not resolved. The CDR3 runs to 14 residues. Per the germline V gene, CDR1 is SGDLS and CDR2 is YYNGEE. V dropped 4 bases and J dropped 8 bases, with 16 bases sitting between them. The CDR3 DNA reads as TGTGCCAGCAGCACTCCCACCGCCGAGGATGAGCAGTTCTTC. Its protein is CASSTPTAEDEQFF. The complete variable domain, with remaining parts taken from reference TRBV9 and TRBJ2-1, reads DSGVTQTPKHLITATGQRVTLRCSPRSGDLSVYWYQQSLDQGLQFLIQYYNGEERAKGNILERFSAQQFPDLHSELNLSSLELGDSALYFCASSTPTAEDEQFFGPGTRLTVL.

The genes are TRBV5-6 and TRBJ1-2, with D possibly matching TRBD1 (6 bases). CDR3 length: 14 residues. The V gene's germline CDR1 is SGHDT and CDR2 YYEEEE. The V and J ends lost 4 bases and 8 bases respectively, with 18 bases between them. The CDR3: CASSPGTGNRGYTF. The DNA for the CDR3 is TGTGCCAGCAGCCCCGGAACAGGGAATCGGGGCTACACCTTC.

In nucleotides, the CDR3 is TGTGCCAGCAGCTCCGGCAATCAGCCCCAGCATTTT. This encodes CASSSGNQPQHF. The chain carries TRBV13 and TRBJ1-5; D is undetermined. The germline V and J ends were trimmed by 4 bases and 2 bases, with 3 bases remaining between them. Germline CDR1 PRHDT, CDR2 FYEKMQ (reference sequence). The CDR3 covers 12 residues.

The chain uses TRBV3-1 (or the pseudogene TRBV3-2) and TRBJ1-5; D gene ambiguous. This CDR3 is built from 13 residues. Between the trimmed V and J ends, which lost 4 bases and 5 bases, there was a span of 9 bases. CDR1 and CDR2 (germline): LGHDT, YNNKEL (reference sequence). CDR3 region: CASSPSGYQPQHF. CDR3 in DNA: TGTGCCAGCAGCCCGTCGGGATATCAGCCCCAGCATTTT.

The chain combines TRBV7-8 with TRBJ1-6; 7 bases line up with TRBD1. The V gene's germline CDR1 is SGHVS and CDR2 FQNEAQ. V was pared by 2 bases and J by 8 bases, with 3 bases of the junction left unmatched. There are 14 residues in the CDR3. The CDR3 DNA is TGTGCCAGCAGCTTAAAAACAGGGGATTCACCCCTCCACTTT. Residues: CASSLKTGDSPLHF.

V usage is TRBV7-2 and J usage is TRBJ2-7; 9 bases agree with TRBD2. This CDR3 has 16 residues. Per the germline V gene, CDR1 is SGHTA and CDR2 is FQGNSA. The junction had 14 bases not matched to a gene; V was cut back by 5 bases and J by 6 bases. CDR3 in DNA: TGTGCCAGCAGCCCACTCCCCTGGGGCGGGAGGGCCGAGCAGTACTTC. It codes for CASSPLPWGGRAEQYF.

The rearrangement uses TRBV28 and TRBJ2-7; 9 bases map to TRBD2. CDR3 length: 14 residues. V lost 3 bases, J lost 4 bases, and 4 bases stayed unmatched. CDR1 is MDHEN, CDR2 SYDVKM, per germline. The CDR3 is CASSFIAGAYEQYF. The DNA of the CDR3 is TGTGCCAGCAGTTTCATAGCGGGAGCGTACGAGCAGTACTTC.

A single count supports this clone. The CDR3 nucleotides read TGTGCCAGCAGTCTCCGGACTACCCAGGCCTACGAGCAGTACTTC. Translated, it gives CASSLRTTQAYEQYF. The rearrangement links TRBV7-9 to TRBJ2-7, with a tentative D call TRBD2 (6 bases). This CDR3 contains 15 residues. V gave up 6 bases and J gave up 2 bases, with 17 bases separating them. Germline assignment: CDR1 SEHNR and CDR2 FQNEAQ (reference sequence).

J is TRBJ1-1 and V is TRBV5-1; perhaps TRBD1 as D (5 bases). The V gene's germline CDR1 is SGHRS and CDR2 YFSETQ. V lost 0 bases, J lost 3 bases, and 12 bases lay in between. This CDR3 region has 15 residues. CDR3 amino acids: CASSLGGAGDTEAFF. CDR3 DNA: TGCGCCAGCAGCTTGGGCGGGGCGGGGGACACTGAAGCTTTCTTT.

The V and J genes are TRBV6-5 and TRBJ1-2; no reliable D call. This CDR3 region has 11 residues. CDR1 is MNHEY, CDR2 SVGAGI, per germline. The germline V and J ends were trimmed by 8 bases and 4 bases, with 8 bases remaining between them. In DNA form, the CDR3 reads TGTGCCAGCGGGAGTGCCTATGGCTACACCTTC. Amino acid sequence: CASGSAYGYTF.

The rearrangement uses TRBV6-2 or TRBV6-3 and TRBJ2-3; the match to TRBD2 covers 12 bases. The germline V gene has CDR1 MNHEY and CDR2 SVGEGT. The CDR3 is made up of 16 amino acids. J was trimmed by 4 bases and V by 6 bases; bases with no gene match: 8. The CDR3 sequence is CASRYRLAGAADTQYF. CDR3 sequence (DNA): TGTGCCAGCAGATACAGACTAGCGGGGGCTGCAGATACGCAGTATTTT.

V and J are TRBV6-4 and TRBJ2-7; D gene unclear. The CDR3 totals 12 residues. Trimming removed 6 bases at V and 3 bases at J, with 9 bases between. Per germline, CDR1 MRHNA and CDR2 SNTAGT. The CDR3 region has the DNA TGTGCCAGCAGGGGGAAATACTACGAGCAGTACTTC. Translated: CASRGKYYEQYF.